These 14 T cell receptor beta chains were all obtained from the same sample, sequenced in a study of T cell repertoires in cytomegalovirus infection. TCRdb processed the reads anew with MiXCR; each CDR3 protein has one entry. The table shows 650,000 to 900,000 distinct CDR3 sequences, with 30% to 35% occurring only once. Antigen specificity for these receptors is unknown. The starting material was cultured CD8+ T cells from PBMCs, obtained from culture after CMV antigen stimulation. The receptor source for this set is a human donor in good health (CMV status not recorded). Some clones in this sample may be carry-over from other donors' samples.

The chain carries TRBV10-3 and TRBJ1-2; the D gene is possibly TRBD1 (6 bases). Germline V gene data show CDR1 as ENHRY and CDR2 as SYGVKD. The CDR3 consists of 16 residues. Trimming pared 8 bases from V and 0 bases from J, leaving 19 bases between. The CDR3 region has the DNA TGTGCCATCTCATTACAGGGCGGAGGACCTAACTATGGCTACACCTTC. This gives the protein CAISLQGGGPNYGYTF.

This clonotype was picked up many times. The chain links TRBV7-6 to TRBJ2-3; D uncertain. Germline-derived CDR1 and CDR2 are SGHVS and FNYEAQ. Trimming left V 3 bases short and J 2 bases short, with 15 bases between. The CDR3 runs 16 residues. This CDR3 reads CASSFSPILDTDTQYF. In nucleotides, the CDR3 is TGTGCCAGCAGCTTCAGTCCGATTCTGGACACAGATACGCAGTATTTT.

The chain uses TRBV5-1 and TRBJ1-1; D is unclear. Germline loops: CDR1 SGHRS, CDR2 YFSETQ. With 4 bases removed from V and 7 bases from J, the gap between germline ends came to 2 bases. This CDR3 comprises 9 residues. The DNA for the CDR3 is TGCGCCAGCAGCCTTGAAGCTTTCTTT. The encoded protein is CASSLEAFF.

The CDR3 DNA sequence: TGCGCCAGCAGCCCGGGTGGGGGGCTCACTGAAGCTTTCTTT. Its translation is CASSPGGGLTEAFF. This chain connects TRBV4-1 to TRBJ1-1; a weak D match, TRBD1 (6 bases). V was clipped by 4 bases and J by 4 bases, with 13 bases between them. The CDR3 consists of 14 residues. Germline CDR1 is MGHRA and CDR2 is YSYEKL.

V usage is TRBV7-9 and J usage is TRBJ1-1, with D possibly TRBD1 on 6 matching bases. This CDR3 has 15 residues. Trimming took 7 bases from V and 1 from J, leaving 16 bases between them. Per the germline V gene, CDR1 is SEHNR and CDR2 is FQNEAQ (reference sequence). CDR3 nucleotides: TGTGCCAGCATCCAGGGCGGACAGCCGAACACTGAAGCTTTCTTT. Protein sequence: CASIQGGQPNTEAFF.

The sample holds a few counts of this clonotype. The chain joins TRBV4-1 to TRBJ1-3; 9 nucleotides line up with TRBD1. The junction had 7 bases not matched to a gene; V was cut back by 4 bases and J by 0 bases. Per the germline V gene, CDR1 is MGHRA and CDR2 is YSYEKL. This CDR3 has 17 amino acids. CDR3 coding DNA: TGCGCCAGCAGCCCCTCGGACAGGGGTTCCTCTGGAAACACCATATATTTT. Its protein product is CASSPSDRGSSGNTIYF.

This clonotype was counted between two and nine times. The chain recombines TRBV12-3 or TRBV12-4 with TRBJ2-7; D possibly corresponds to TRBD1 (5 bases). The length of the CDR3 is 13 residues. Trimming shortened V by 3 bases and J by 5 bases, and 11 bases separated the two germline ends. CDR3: CASSFGHLNEQYV. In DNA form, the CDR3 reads TGTGCCAGCAGTTTTGGACACCTTAACGAGCAGTACGTC.

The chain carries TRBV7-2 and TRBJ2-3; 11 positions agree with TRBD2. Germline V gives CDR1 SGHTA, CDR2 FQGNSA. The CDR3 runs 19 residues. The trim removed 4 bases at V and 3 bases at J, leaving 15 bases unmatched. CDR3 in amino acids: CASSSSRVAGGIMTDTQYF. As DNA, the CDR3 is TGTGCCAGCAGCTCCTCTAGGGTAGCGGGGGGGATTATGACAGATACGCAGTATTTT.

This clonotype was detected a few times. The CDR3 coding sequence is TGTGCCAGCAGTCCCCGACATTTCTCCTACGAGCAGTACGTC. Residues: CASSPRHFSYEQYV. This chain joins TRBV27 and TRBJ2-7; no reliable D call. Trimming pared 5 bases from V and 0 bases from J, leaving 11 bases between. This CDR3 has 14 residues. CDR1 and CDR2 from the germline V gene are MNHEY and SMNVEV (reference sequence).

CDR3 nucleotide sequence: TGTGCCAGCAGTTCCCCTCTGGGGAACTACGAGCAGTACTTC. Residues: CASSSPLGNYEQYF. V is TRBV12-3 or TRBV12-4 and J is TRBJ2-7; no clear D. The V end lost 4 bases, the J end lost 3 bases, and 13 bases lay between the germline ends. This CDR3 has 14 amino acids.

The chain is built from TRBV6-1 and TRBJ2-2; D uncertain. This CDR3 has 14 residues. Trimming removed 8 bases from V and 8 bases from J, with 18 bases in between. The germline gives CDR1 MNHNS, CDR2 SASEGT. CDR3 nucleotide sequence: TGTGCCAGCCGATCGACCCATACCGCGGGGGAGCTGTTTTTT. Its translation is CASRSTHTAGELFF.

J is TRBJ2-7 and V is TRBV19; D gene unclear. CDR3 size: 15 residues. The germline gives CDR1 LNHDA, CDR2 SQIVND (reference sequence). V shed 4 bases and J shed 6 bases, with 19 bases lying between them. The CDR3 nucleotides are TGTGCCAGTAGTACAACGTATACGGGTTTCAGCGAGCAGTACTTC. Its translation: CASSTTYTGFSEQYF. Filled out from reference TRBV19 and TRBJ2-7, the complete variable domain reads DGGITQSPKYLFRKEGQNVTLSCEQNLNHDAMYWYRQDPGQGLRLIYYSQIVNDFQKGDIAEGYSVSREKKESFPLTVTSAQKNPTAFYLCASSTTYTGFSEQYFGPGTRLTVT.

Here the CDR3 DNA reads TGTGCCAGCAGCTTGGAGGCCACAGGCTACGAGCAGTACTTC. Protein: CASSLEATGYEQYF. The V call is TRBV5-4, the J call TRBJ2-7, with D perhaps matching TRBD1 (5 bases). CDR3 length equals 14 residues. Germline assignment: CDR1 SGHNT and CDR2 YYREEE (reference sequence). V dropped 0 bases and J dropped 3 bases, with 10 bases sitting between them.

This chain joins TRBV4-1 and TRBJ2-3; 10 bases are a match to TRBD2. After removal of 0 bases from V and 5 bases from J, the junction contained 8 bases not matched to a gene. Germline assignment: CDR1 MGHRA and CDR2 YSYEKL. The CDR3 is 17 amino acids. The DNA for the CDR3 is TGCGCCAGCAGCCAAGATCCCAGCGGGGGGGCCCAAGATACGCAGTATTTT. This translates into CASSQDPSGGAQDTQYF.